These 2 T cell receptor beta chains share one sample of origin, sequenced in a study of shared clonotypes between healthy human individuals. Repertoires were generated with immunoSEQ multiplex PCR, while TCRdb's copy carries only in-frame clones and drops some. The sample includes 2 million to 3 million clones, over 85% of them seen just once. The sample comprised naive CD4+ T cells from PBMCs. Regarding subset: CD45RA+ positively selected. The receptors derive from a man younger than 35 in good health. Some clones in this sample may be carry-over from other donors' samples.

The V gene is TRBV5-1, the J gene TRBJ2-1; 12 positions agree with TRBD2. The CDR3 runs to 15 residues. Trimming at V came to 4 bases and at J to 10 bases, leaving 9 bases not matched to a gene. Germline loops: CDR1 SGHRS, CDR2 YFSETQ. CDR3: CASSGGLAGSVEQFF. As DNA, the CDR3 is TGCGCCAGCAGCGGCGGACTAGCGGGATCGGTAGAGCAGTTCTTC. The full variable domain, with the rest looked up from reference TRBV5-1 and TRBJ2-1, is KAGVTQTPRYLIKTRGQQVTLSCSPISGHRSVSWYQQTPGQGLQFLFEYFSETQRNKGNFPGRFSGRQFSNSRSEMNVSTLELGDSALYLCASSGGLAGSVEQFFGPGTRLTVL.

The CDR3 DNA reads TGTGCCAGCTCCACCTACGGGGACAGGGCGGGGGAGCAGTACTTC. Translation gives CASSTYGDRAGEQYF. V gene TRBV18 combines with J gene TRBJ2-7, with 9 bases lining up with TRBD1. Germline V gene lookup returns CDR1 KGHSH and CDR2 LQKENI. Germline trimming cut 6 bases from V and 7 bases from J; bases unmatched to any gene: 13. The length of the CDR3 is 15 residues.